Each of the 12 T cell receptor beta chains below was sequenced from the same sample in a study of blood T cell repertoires in COVID-19. Using immunoSEQ multiplex PCR, the repertoire was profiled, and TCRdb retains in-frame clones only, with some absent. The sample consists of 200,000 to 250,000 clones, 85% to 90% of them appearing once. The sample consisted of peripheral blood. These receptors all come from a man of 80 years or more with acute or convalescent COVID-19.

The genes are TRBV7-2 and TRBJ2-3, with D perhaps matching TRBD2 (6 bases). This CDR3 has 16 residues. CDR1 and CDR2 from the germline V gene are SGHTA and FQGNSA. The ends were cut back, 2 bases at V and 0 bases at J, with 12 bases in the middle. This chain's CDR3 is CASSLPREFSTDTQYF. The CDR3 nucleotides are TGTGCCAGCAGCTTACCCCGGGAGTTTAGCACAGATACGCAGTATTTT.

V is TRBV5-1 and J is TRBJ2-5; 16 bases agree with TRBD2. V shed 4 bases and J 6 bases; nucleotides not matched to a gene: 6. The CDR3 has 16 residues. Germline values: CDR1 SGHRS, CDR2 YFSETQ. CDR3 bases: TGCGCCAGCAGCCCCGGGACTAGCGGGAGGGCACAGACCCAGTACTTC. It yields the protein CASSPGTSGRAQTQYF.

This clone was seen just once. Other DNA sequences in the sample encode the same CDR3. The CDR3 reads CASSSPGTEAFF. The CDR3, as DNA: TGTGCCAGCAGTTCCCCGGGGACTGAAGCTTTCTTT. The chain employs TRBV28 and TRBJ1-1; D uncertain. This CDR3 has 12 amino acids. V was clipped by 4 bases and J by 5 bases, with 8 bases between them. The germline CDR1 and CDR2 sequences are MDHEN and SYDVKM.

As regards this clone: Other DNA sequences in this specimen translate into the identical CDR3. The chain is built from TRBV5-1 and TRBJ2-2; D is ambiguous. CDR3 length: 14 residues. The V end lost 4 bases, the J end lost 1 base, and 8 bases lay between the germline ends. Germline V gene data show CDR1 as SGHRS and CDR2 as YFSETQ. The CDR3 loop reads CASSLPGNTGELFF. In DNA form, the CDR3 reads TGCGCCAGCAGCCTACCCGGGAACACCGGGGAGCTGTTTTTT.

This chain connects TRBV7-3 to TRBJ2-1; 14 positions agree with TRBD2. The CDR3 consists of 15 residues. Germline loops: CDR1 SGHTA, CDR2 FQGTGA. With V trimmed by 0 bases and J by 10 bases, 2 bases remained unmatched. The CDR3 region has the DNA TGTGCCAGCAGCTTAACGGGACTAGCGGGAGTGGAGCAGTTCTTC. The encoded protein is CASSLTGLAGVEQFF. Complete variable domain (other parts from reference TRBV7-3 and TRBJ2-1): GAGVSQTPSNKVTEKGKYVELRCDPISGHTALYWYRQSLGQGPEFLIYFQGTGAADDSGLPNDRFFAVRPEGSVSTLKIQRTERGDSAVYLCASSLTGLAGVEQFFGPGTRLTVL.

The chain links TRBV19 to TRBJ1-5; a weak D match, TRBD1 (5 bases). The germline V gene encodes CDR1 LNHDA and CDR2 SQIVND (reference sequence). The length of the CDR3 is 17 residues. With 4 bases removed from V and 4 bases from J, the gap between germline ends came to 20 bases. The CDR3 sequence: CASSTRWGGGANQPQHF. As DNA, the CDR3 is TGTGCCAGTAGTACTCGATGGGGAGGAGGGGCAAATCAGCCCCAGCATTTT. The full variable domain, completed using reference TRBV19 and TRBJ1-5, is DGGITQSPKYLFRKEGQNVTLSCEQNLNHDAMYWYRQDPGQGLRLIYYSQIVNDFQKGDIAEGYSVSREKKESFPLTVTSAQKNPTAFYLCASSTRWGGGANQPQHFGDGTRLSIL.

V gene TRBV19 combines with J gene TRBJ2-3; 9 bases map to TRBD1. From germline, CDR1 is LNHDA and CDR2 SQIVND (reference sequence). V lost 5 bases to trimming and J lost 4 bases; unmatched junction nucleotides: 7. The CDR3 is made up of 15 amino acids. In DNA, the CDR3 is TGTGCCAGTAGTGTCCCGGGACAGGGATCAGATACGCAGTATTTT. Amino acid sequence: CASSVPGQGSDTQYF. The full variable domain, in which reference TRBV19 and TRBJ2-3 provide the parts outside the CDR3, is DGGITQSPKYLFRKEGQNVTLSCEQNLNHDAMYWYRQDPGQGLRLIYYSQIVNDFQKGDIAEGYSVSREKKESFPLTVTSAQKNPTAFYLCASSVPGQGSDTQYFGPGTRLTVL.

The chain uses TRBV7-9 and TRBJ1-4; D remains unclear. This CDR3 is built from 12 residues. The V gene lost 7 bases and the J gene lost 3 bases, with 6 bases spanning the gap. Germline V gives CDR1 SEHNR, CDR2 FQNEAQ (reference sequence). This CDR3 reads CASNRANEKLFF. The CDR3, as DNA: TGTGCCAGCAATCGAGCTAATGAAAAACTGTTTTTT.

The chain carries TRBV14 and TRBJ1-1; perhaps TRBD1 as D (6 bases). The CDR3 has 15 amino acids. Looked up from germline, CDR1 is SGHDN and CDR2 is FVKESK. The V end lost 0 bases, the J end lost 1 base, and 9 bases lay between the germline ends. The CDR3 DNA sequence: TGTGCCAGCAGCCAAGAAGGGGGACGGAACACTGAAGCTTTCTTT. Residues: CASSQEGGRNTEAFF.

As for this clone: At one end the junction does not follow the germline gene, possibly because of a read error. The rearrangement uses TRBV7-9 and TRBJ1-2, with D perhaps matching TRBD1 (5 bases). CDR1 and CDR2 from the germline V gene are SEHNR and FQNEAQ (reference sequence). This CDR3 spans 14 amino acids. CDR3 region: CASSLAGGGYGYTF. Written as DNA, the CDR3 is TGTGCCAGCAGCCTAGCTGGGGGAGGCTATGGCTACACCTTC.

The chain has TRBV7-8 and TRBJ2-2; TRBD2 agrees at 7 bases. Trimming removed 1 base from V and 6 bases from J; junction bases left unmatched: 5. Germline V gene sequence: CDR1 SGHVS, CDR2 FQNEAQ. The CDR3 totals 15 residues. In DNA form, the CDR3 reads TGTGCCAGCAGCTTAGTAAGCGGGATAGCCGGGGAGCTGTTTTTT. Its protein is CASSLVSGIAGELFF.

This clone occurred once. The genes are TRBV5-5 and TRBJ2-7, with D perhaps TRBD1 (6 bases). CDR3 size: 15 residues. Germline-derived CDR1 and CDR2 are SGHKS and YYEKEE (reference sequence). Trimming left V 4 bases short and J 4 bases short, with 18 bases between. The CDR3 protein is CASSPQPDSAYEQYV. In DNA form, the CDR3 reads TGTGCCAGCAGCCCCCAACCGGACAGCGCGTACGAGCAGTACGTC.